Sequencing of this TCR beta chain was carried out in a study of cytomegalovirus exposure and HLA in healthy donors (dated by TCRdb to the late 2010s). Describing the broader study: An earlier analysis of 587 of the donors reported 250 to 300 Gb of sequence data and around 100 million unique TCR beta sequences obtained from approximately 180 million T cells. Several DR-DQ haplotypes were handled as single units for association and clustering because linkage in the cohort was strong. The study used immunosequencing to profile the T cell repertoires of under 700 subjects and linked those repertoires to cytomegalovirus serostatus. Rather than drawing on any new phenotypic data, the later analysis identified candidate immune exposures from TCR beta sequences and the way those sequences occurred across donors. Donor age, sex, ethnicity and CMV serostatus were compiled together with the repertoire data. To study patterns of TCR occurrence, a later analysis re-analyzed previously published TCR beta repertoires from 700 or so donors and added high-resolution HLA genotyping. Every repertoire in the discovery cohort had been generated on one and the same sequencing platform. Both class I and class II loci were covered by HLA typing, at four-digit resolution. The study aimed to test whether cataloging public T cell receptors could reveal signatures of past pathogen exposure. Of the roughly 400 genotyped donors, roughly 80% fell in the genetic ancestry cluster associated with self-reported Caucasian donors. An earlier analysis of several hundred of the donors applied high-throughput TCR beta sequencing to assess whether each TCR beta V gene segment acted as functional or pseudogenic. Typing coverage differed by locus: A, B, C, DRB1 and DQB1 were typed in roughly 620-630 donors, DQA1 in around 500, DPA1 in 600 to 610, and DPB1 in 472. An early release that covered some 630 HLA-typed donors contained around 330 gigabases of sequencing data and 80 million or so unique TCR sequences. A separate validation cohort of about 110 different subjects was used in addition to the roughly 670-subject first cohort. On average, over 200,000 unique TCR beta nucleotide sequences were sequenced per donor among some 430 genotyped donors of the cohort, with roughly 18% of those sequences being non-productive. High-throughput TCR immunosequencing, statistical association of individual TCRs with disease status, and machine learning were combined to predict cytomegalovirus infection status. Genome-wide SNP genotypes for about 55% of the roughly 670 donors were used in a later genetic analysis, which treated that subset as a discovery cohort. Broader findings and caveats from the paper: Immune exposure information for the cohort was limited to CMV serostatus. A few of the identified cytomegalovirus-associated TCR beta chains were confirmed in vitro to be specific for cytomegalovirus antigens. Correlated functional status among segregating V segments might reflect linkage disequilibrium, but an unknown experimental factor could not be ruled out. In an earlier analysis of approximately 590 of the donors, most TCR beta V segments appeared in productive rearrangements about 90% or about 30% of the time, broadly matching IMGT annotations. Because some donors lacked HLA typing at each locus, the association tests relied only on the typed subset. Assigning TCR associations to individual alleles was difficult when HLA alleles, especially DR and DQ, strongly co-occurred. The presence/absence analyses assumed that sequencing depth was roughly uniform across donors, and that assumption may not be true. A later analysis reported that several top co-occurrence clusters appeared linked to parvovirus B19, influenza, CMV and Epstein-Barr virus. Only TCR beta chains were sequenced in this cohort, and the absence of alpha or paired-chain data limited detectable features. Compared with equally common non-associated chains, HLA-associated TCR beta chains in a later analysis were more clonally expanded and had lower generation probabilities. In a later analysis, most CMV-associated TCR beta chains were found to appear HLA-restricted, with HLA associations seemingly driven largely by CMV exposure. Because counts were too low, roughly 16 rarely observed V segments, including chromosome 9 orphons, were left out of the earlier analysis of approximately 500 of the donors. According to a later genetic analysis, donors in an Asian-associated ancestry cluster had fewer N-insertions in productive TCRs than the roughly 660-donor mean. A further reported finding was that TCR beta sequences accurately predicted the HLA-A and HLA-B alleles for most subjects in the first cohort. V-gene and J-gene trimming of TCR beta chains was associated with a missense DCLRE1C variant in a later genetic analysis, and the association was replicated in an independent cohort. The authors suggested that the approach could potentially be extended to other disease states and immunological phenotypes. Across donors, most TCR sequences were observed very rarely, whereas some public TCRs were present in many individuals. Cytomegalovirus status was reported to be diagnosed by the classifier with high specificity and sensitivity in both the original and validation cohorts. In a later analysis, more than 15,000 TCR beta sequences were associated with specific HLA alleles at a false discovery rate of 0.05. The study gave a list of 150 to 200 TCR beta chains associated with cytomegalovirus. A cluster of highly shared sequence variants was judged likely to be a technical artifact of the sequencing pipeline. According to a later analysis, TCR association rates differed among HLA loci, with DRB1 alleles showing the most associated TCRs and HLA-C alleles showing the fewest. Because the 87-base-pair reads could not distinguish some IMGT-functional V segments, including TRBV6-2 and TRBV6-3, those segments were excluded.

From cysteine to phenylalanine, the CDR3 is 14 amino acids long. Just CDR3 DNA is preserved here, 42 bases in frame from base 1. V was cut back by 4 bases and J by 3 bases, leaving a gap of 12 bases between them. The germline V gene gives CDR1 as SGHDN and CDR2 as FVKESK. In total, roughly 670 healthy bone marrow donors made up the cohort. All cohort members were sampled while nominally healthy, although unrecorded immune exposures were likely present. The donor was CMV seronegative and was included in the group of a few hundred seronegative cohort members. Each donor provided a peripheral blood sample, and peripheral blood mononuclear cells were used for TCR beta sequencing. Genomic DNA was extracted from the blood cell samples with the Qiagen DNeasy Blood Extraction Kit. As regards this clone: Its antigen is currently not known. Base qualities are missing; no much larger clone stands one base away.

The protocol used for the library was the immunoSEQ multiplex PCR assay. A mixture of 60 forward primers for TCR Vbeta segments and 13 reverse primers for TCR Jbeta segments was used in the multiplex PCR. Amplification of the CDR3 region of rearranged TCR beta genes was performed with a multiplex PCR assay on genomic DNA. Amplified TCR beta libraries were sequenced as 87-base-pair reads on the Illumina HiSeq System. From the authors' description of their analysis: A later analysis tallied around 82 million unique TCR beta chains across the 666 repertoires, and about 12 million of those chains were shared by two or more donors. A nearest-neighbor algorithm error-corrected the raw reads and collapsed the reads into unique sequences, merging closely related sequences to remove PCR and sequencing errors. V, D and J gene segments were assigned by aligning CDR3 sequences to IMGT reference sequences. For a sequence to be retained, at least a six-nucleotide match to both a V gene segment and a J gene segment was required. A rearrangement was called productive if the CDR3 had no stop codons and remained in frame with V and J, and every other rearrangement was called non-productive. CDR3 was defined according to IMGT convention as the region running from the second conserved V-encoded cysteine to the conserved J-encoded phenylalanine. Sequences without an unambiguous match to a single V gene segment were excluded from the earlier analysis of about 600 of the donors. An earlier analysis of fewer than 750 of the donors classified V segments as functional when productive rearrangements were above 56.7% and as segregating when the standard deviation between donors was above 5%. A statistical classification framework was developed to diagnose cytomegalovirus status using the catalog of TCR beta chain sequences. In a later analysis, V and J genes were assigned by comparing TCR nucleotide sequences against IMGT/GENE-DB human TR gene sequences. In a later analysis, CDR3 sequences and most-parsimonious VDJ recombination scenarios were assigned using the TCRdist pipeline. In a later analysis, every TCR beta chain was defined by the combination of its CDR3 amino acid sequence and its V-gene family, and reads without a unique V-gene family were dropped. In a later analysis, some 600 highly shared, low-generation-probability nucleotide sequences were removed to address suspected cross-contamination and a sequencing artifact. For each public chain, a later analysis derived a clonal expansion index from normalized ranks of inferred template counts within each repertoire. In a later analysis, generation probabilities were computed using a VDJ recombination model fitted to out-of-frame rearrangements, and the results were checked against IGoR. A later analysis scored TCR-TCR, TCR-HLA and TCR-CMV co-occurrence with hypergeometric tests, applying a repertoire-size bias correction to TCR pairs. In a later analysis, false discovery rates were estimated by permuting HLA or CMV assignments 20 times. In a later analysis, co-occurring TCRs were grouped with DBSCAN, and TCRdist sequence similarity was added when clustering was performed within HLA-allele-positive subsets. Repertoires with fewer than 30,000 or more than 120,000 public chains, plus five repertoires with anomalous nucleotide sharing, were excluded from co-occurrence clustering. TCRdb took over this immuneACCESS table, retaining in-frame rearrangements with V and J assigned. Such tables are incomplete; in checked studies, under half of the missing clones stem from an unresolved V gene, and the remainder is unexplained. V and J calls and clone size are given by that table; D and trimming were obtained from the DNA. This sample has 150,000 to 200,000 clones in its table, and around three quarters of those were observed once. The top ten constitute 1.5% to 1.8% of the sample.

The TCR originated in a man aged 40-55 years in good health and CMV-seronegative. Rearrangement joined TRBV14 to TRBJ1-2; a tentative D call is TRBD1 (6 bases match). The sequenced sample consisted of PBMCs. CDR3 sequence: CASSRTGRDYGYTF. At the DNA level, the sequence is TGTGCCAGCAGCCGAACAGGGAGGGACTATGGCTACACCTTC. With all but the CDR3 taken from the reference TRBV14 and TRBJ1-2 genes, the full variable domain is: EAGVTQFPSHSVIEKGQTVTLRCDPISGHDNLYWYRRVMGKEIKFLLHFVKESKQDESGMPNNRFLAERTGGTYSTLKVQPAELEDSGVYFCASSRTGRDYGYTFGSGTRLTVV.